This TCR beta chain was sequenced for a study of T cell changes during pregnancy in multiple sclerosis. The repertoire was sequenced with immunoSEQ multiplex PCR; TCRdb's copy has only in-frame clones and lacks some. This table holds roughly 36,000 clones, about nine tenths found once. Per germline, CDR1 MNHNS and CDR2 SASEGT. The ends lost 2 bases at V and 5 bases at J; junction bases unmatched: 7. The CDR3 is 15 amino acids. The chain recombines TRBV6-1 with TRBJ1-1, with TRBD1 matching 8 bases. The receptor comes from a female donor with multiple sclerosis, enrolled in a pregnancy study. Specimen: CD8+ T cells from peripheral blood mononuclear cells, collected in the second trimester of pregnancy. This chain's CDR3 is CASSEKATGGTEAFF. In DNA form, the CDR3 reads TGTGCCAGCAGTGAAAAGGCAACAGGGGGAACTGAAGCTTTCTTT.